The next 17 T cell receptor beta chains were all read from a single sample in a study of blood T cell repertoires in COVID-19. Generated by immunoSEQ multiplex PCR, the TCRdb table keeps only in-frame clones and is missing some. The sample shows 55,000 to 75,000 clones, around 83% of them seen only once. Sequenced input: peripheral blood. These receptors were obtained from a human donor in a cohort sampled during active COVID-19.

This chain links TRBV3-1 (or the pseudogene TRBV3-2) with TRBJ1-1; D is perhaps TRBD1 (5 bases). Germline V gene sequence: CDR1 LGHDT, CDR2 YNNKEL (reference sequence). V dropped 4 bases and J dropped 4 bases, with 13 bases sitting between them. There are 14 residues in the CDR3. CDR3 residues: CASSRLQGSTEAFF. The DNA for the CDR3 is TGTGCCAGCAGCCGCCTTCAGGGCAGCACTGAAGCTTTCTTT.

The genes are TRBV29-1 and TRBJ2-1; TRBD1 matches at 8 bases. The CDR3 contains 14 residues. Germline lookup yields CDR1 SQVTM and CDR2 ANQGSEA. V gave up 3 bases and J gave up 6 bases; unmatched junction bases: 7. CDR3 in DNA: TGCAGCGTTGATACGGACAGGGACGTCAATGAGCAGTTCTTC. Translated: CSVDTDRDVNEQFF.

V and J are TRBV20-1 and TRBJ1-2; D may be TRBD1 (5 bases). Germline CDR1 and CDR2: DFQATT and SNEGSKA (reference sequence). V gave up 3 bases and J gave up 4 bases, with 12 bases separating them. CDR3 length equals 13 residues. The CDR3 protein is CSASVQGIYGYTF. CDR3 coding DNA: TGCAGTGCTAGTGTGCAGGGTATCTATGGCTACACCTTC.

The J gene is TRBJ2-5, the V gene TRBV7-2; 7 nucleotides align to TRBD1. V gave up 3 bases and J gave up 3 bases; unmatched junction bases: 4. This CDR3 is 14 amino acids long. Germline V gene data show CDR1 as SGHTA and CDR2 as FQGNSA. CDR3 amino acids: CASSFNRGKETQYF. CDR3 DNA: TGTGCCAGCAGCTTTAACAGGGGTAAAGAGACCCAGTACTTC.

This chain connects TRBV6-4 to TRBJ2-1; D unclear. Per the germline V gene, CDR1 is MRHNA and CDR2 is SNTAGT. The CDR3 has 13 amino acids. V lost 3 bases and J lost 12, with 15 bases in between. The DNA of the CDR3 is TGTGCCAGCAGTGAATTAGCTCCGTCTGCGCAGTTCTTC. It codes for CASSELAPSAQFF.

V usage is TRBV5-1 and J usage is TRBJ2-5; the match to TRBD2 covers 7 bases. Germline V CDR1 and CDR2: SGHRS, YFSETQ. CDR3 length: 16 amino acids. Trimming removed 7 bases from V and 3 bases from J; junction bases left unmatched: 15. In DNA, the CDR3 is TGCGCCAGCGAAAGAGAGGGGCTAGCGGCGAAAGAGACCCAGTACTTC. It specifies CASEREGLAAKETQYF.

This chain uses TRBV5-1 with TRBJ2-4; weak D call: TRBD2 (5 bases). This CDR3 is built from 16 residues. V was trimmed by 4 bases and J by 9 bases, leaving 23 bases between them. The germline gives CDR1 SGHRS, CDR2 YFSETQ. Written as DNA, the CDR3 is TGCGCCAGCAGCCCGCGGGCAGTCGCAGCTGGAGGCATTCAGTACTTC. Amino acid sequence: CASSPRAVAAGGIQYF.

This clone counts as medium-sized. The gene calls are TRBV5-1 and TRBJ1-3; D gene ambiguous. The CDR3 is made up of 16 amino acids. Germline V gene data show CDR1 as SGHRS and CDR2 as YFSETQ. Trimming left V 0 bases short and J 0 bases short, with 10 bases between. CDR3 bases: TGCGCCAGCAGCTTGGCAGGCCCGACCTCTGGAAACACCATATATTTT. Translated: CASSLAGPTSGNTIYF.

This sequence joins TRBV18 and TRBJ1-1; 8 bases map to TRBD1. The trim removed 6 bases at V and 8 bases at J, leaving 17 bases unmatched. The CDR3 totals 16 residues. Germline CDR1 and CDR2: KGHSH and LQKENI. This chain's CDR3 is CASSLLGPGQGREAFF. The CDR3 nucleotides read TGTGCCAGCTCGCTTTTAGGGCCCGGACAGGGCCGAGAAGCTTTCTTT. Combining the CDR3 with reference TRBV18 and TRBJ1-1 gives the whole variable domain NAGVMQNPRHLVRRRGQEARLRCSPMKGHSHVYWYRQLPEEGLKFMVYLQKENIIDESGMPKERFSAEFPKEGPSILRIQQVVRGDSAAYFCASSLLGPGQGREAFFGQGTRLTVV.

The chain uses TRBV7-3 and TRBJ2-1, with a tentative D call TRBD2 (6 bases). The V end lost 2 bases, the J end lost 6 bases, and 11 bases lay between the germline ends. CDR1 and CDR2 (germline): SGHTA, FQGTGA. The CDR3 runs 14 residues. In DNA, the CDR3 is TGTGCCAGCAGCTTAGCGGGGTCCCTCAATGAGCAGTTCTTC. It specifies CASSLAGSLNEQFF.

V gene TRBV18 combines with J gene TRBJ1-4; 7 bases align to TRBD1. Germline-derived CDR1 and CDR2 are KGHSH and LQKENI. Trimming removed 2 bases from V and 5 bases from J; junction bases left unmatched: 5. This CDR3 has 15 amino acids. The CDR3 loop reads CASSPKGQPNEKLFF. CDR3 nucleotide sequence: TGTGCCAGCTCACCAAAGGGACAGCCGAATGAAAAACTGTTTTTT. Full variable domain (outside the CDR3, taken from reference TRBV18 and TRBJ1-4): NAGVMQNPRHLVRRRGQEARLRCSPMKGHSHVYWYRQLPEEGLKFMVYLQKENIIDESGMPKERFSAEFPKEGPSILRIQQVVRGDSAAYFCASSPKGQPNEKLFFGSGTQLSVL.

The chain carries TRBV3-1 (or the pseudogene TRBV3-2) and TRBJ2-7; 9 nucleotides align to TRBD2. The J segment lost 2 bases and the V segment lost 6 bases, leaving 8 bases of the junction unmatched. The CDR3 has 15 amino acids. Germline V gene data show CDR1 as LGHDT and CDR2 as YNNKEL (reference sequence). CDR3 in amino acids: CASRATLAGPYEQYF. The CDR3 DNA reads as TGTGCCAGCAGGGCCACTCTAGCGGGGCCCTACGAGCAGTACTTC.

This clone has only one observation. V is TRBV13 and J is TRBJ1-3; no firm D call. Trimming pared 5 bases from V and 4 bases from J, leaving 6 bases between. The CDR3 runs 12 residues. Germline lookup yields CDR1 PRHDT and CDR2 FYEKMQ (reference sequence). The CDR3 sequence is CASSVRGNTIYF. For the CDR3, the DNA is TGTGCCAGCAGCGTCAGGGGAAACACCATATATTTT.

The rearrangement uses TRBV4-1 and TRBJ1-1; TRBD1 might be the D (5 bases). V was shortened by 1 base and J by 10 bases, with 19 bases between the two germline ends. Germline loops: CDR1 MGHRA, CDR2 YSYEKL. This CDR3 spans 15 amino acids. The CDR3 DNA follows: TGCGCCAGCAGCCAAGGCTTCGTTGGGGGGGTAAGAGCTTTCTTT. It translates to CASSQGFVGGVRAFF.

V gene TRBV5-1 combines with J gene TRBJ2-6, with no clear D. The V and J ends lost 4 bases and 0 bases respectively, with 8 bases between them. Germline V CDR1 and CDR2: SGHRS, YFSETQ. There are 15 residues in the CDR3. In nucleotides, the CDR3 is TGCGCCAGCAGCCCCCTCGTCTCTGGGGCCAACGTCCTGACTTTC. This gives the protein CASSPLVSGANVLTF.

The gene calls are TRBV2 and TRBJ2-2; D remains ambiguous. V was clipped by 7 bases and J by 13 bases, with 13 bases between them. Per the germline V gene, CDR1 is SNHLY and CDR2 is FYNNEI. This CDR3 is 11 amino acids long. The CDR3 region has the DNA TGTGCCAGCAAATTCCATGGGCGGCTGTTTTTT. Protein: CASKFHGRLFF.

The rearrangement links TRBV19 to TRBJ2-1; the match to TRBD1 covers 10 bases. The CDR3 loop spans 18 amino acids. Per the germline V gene, CDR1 is LNHDA and CDR2 is SQIVND (reference sequence). Trimming at V came to 1 base and at J to 4 bases, leaving 10 bases not matched to a gene. In DNA, the CDR3 is TGTGCCAGTAGTATAGTCCCGAGACAGGGGGCGATATACAATGAGCAGTTCTTC. Encoded protein: CASSIVPRQGAIYNEQFF.